This T cell receptor (beta chain) comes out of a study of CD8+CD57+ T cells in acquired aplastic anemia. Study-wide background: Recorded DNA amounts for sorted CD4+ and CD8+ cells had an average of approximately 3 ug.

Template material for TCR beta VDJ and CDR3 profiling consisted of genomic DNA. TCRdb re-analysed the reads in MiXCR, keeping a single row per CDR3 protein. The sample records 310,000 or so distinct CDR3 sequences, approximately 58% being singletons. This clonotype has a handful of counts. One end of the junction fails to match germline, which may point to a read error. Sequenced patients had shown CD8+CD57+ cell expansion by flow cytometry. The CDR3 is 17 residues long. Germline V lookup: CDR1 SEHNR, CDR2 FQNEAQ (reference sequence). This sequence was found in a human donor with aplastic anemia. J is TRBJ1-2 and V is TRBV7-9; D gene uncertain. Sequenced material: sorted CD4+, CD8+, or CD8+CD57+ T cells (not recorded which) from PBMCs. CDR3 region: CASSLTVFGLANYGYTF. The CDR3 DNA sequence: TGTGCTAGCAGCTTAACCGTCTTCGGGTTAGCGAACTATGGCTACACCTTC.